This T cell receptor (beta chain) was captured in a study of blood T cell repertoires in COVID-19. Original methodology: From reference gene primer amplification, estimates of nucleated cell counts were derived. Some clones are missing from TCRdb's copy, which holds only in-frame ones; the method was immunoSEQ multiplex PCR. V and J calls and clone size are copied from that table; D and trimming were computed from the DNA. Of over 300,000 clones listed, 90% are singletons. The trim removed 0 bases at V and 6 bases at J, leaving 4 bases unmatched. Germline assignment: CDR1 SGHRS and CDR2 YFSETQ. The CDR3 covers 14 residues.

This chain connects TRBV5-1 to TRBJ1-2; 8 bases align to TRBD1. This clonotype originated in a man younger than 35 with active or convalescent COVID-19. The source material was peripheral blood. The CDR3 nucleotides are TGCGCCAGCAGCTTGGCCCCAGGGGGCAATGGCTACACCTTC. Protein sequence: CASSLAPGGNGYTF. The whole variable domain, remainder taken from reference TRBV5-1 and TRBJ1-2, is KAGVTQTPRYLIKTRGQQVTLSCSPISGHRSVSWYQQTPGQGLQFLFEYFSETQRNKGNFPGRFSGRQFSNSRSEMNVSTLELGDSALYLCASSLAPGGNGYTFGSGTRLTVV.